The clone carrying this T cell receptor (beta chain) has just a few counts. The antigen is undetermined. CDR1 and CDR2 from the germline V gene are LNHDA and SQIVND (reference sequence). Deletions cut 2 bases from V and 3 bases from J, with 19 bases between. CDR3 length: 17 residues. This sample was taken from a study of beta chain features in type 1 diabetes. The study, taken as a whole, reports: Researchers could not determine here whether HLA type influences TCRB rearrangement.

Sorting with CD45RO/CCR7/CD25/CD127/CD95/CD27 yielded naive, central memory, regulatory and stem-like memory CD4+ cells. Purity above 95% was achieved in all sorted populations. The sequenced template was cDNA made from the entire isolated RNA. Only in-frame clones appear in the TCRdb table, and some are missing; sequencing was by immunoSEQ multiplex PCR. The sample gives 300,000 to 350,000 clones, 8% of which show up once; around 0.45% is in the top ten. The rearrangement joins TRBV19 to TRBJ1-2, with D possibly TRBD1 on 5 matching bases. The receptor was isolated from a woman under 30 in good health. The sample comprised central memory CD4+ T cells from blood. CDR3 in amino acids: CASSIKSWQGGDYGYTF. Written as DNA, the CDR3 is TGTGCCAGTAGTATAAAGTCTTGGCAGGGAGGTGACTATGGCTACACCTTC. Combining the CDR3 with reference TRBV19 and TRBJ1-2 gives the whole variable domain DGGITQSPKYLFRKEGQNVTLSCEQNLNHDAMYWYRQDPGQGLRLIYYSQIVNDFQKGDIAEGYSVSREKKESFPLTVTSAQKNPTAFYLCASSIKSWQGGDYGYTFGSGTRLTVV.